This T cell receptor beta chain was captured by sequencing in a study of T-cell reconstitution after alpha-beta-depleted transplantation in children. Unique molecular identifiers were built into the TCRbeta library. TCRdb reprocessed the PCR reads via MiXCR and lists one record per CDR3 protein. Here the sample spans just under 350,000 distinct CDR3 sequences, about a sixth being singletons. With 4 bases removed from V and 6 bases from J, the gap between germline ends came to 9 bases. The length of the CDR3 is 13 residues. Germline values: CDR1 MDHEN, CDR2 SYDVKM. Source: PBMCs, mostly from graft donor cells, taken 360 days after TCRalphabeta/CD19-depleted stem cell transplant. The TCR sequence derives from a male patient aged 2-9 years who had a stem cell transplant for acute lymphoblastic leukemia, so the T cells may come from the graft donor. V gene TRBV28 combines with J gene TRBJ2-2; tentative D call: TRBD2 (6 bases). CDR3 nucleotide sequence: TGTGCCAGCAGTTACCGACTAGCCGGGGAGCTGTTTTTT. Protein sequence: CASSYRLAGELFF.